This passage covers 21 T cell receptor beta chains from one sample sequenced in a study of T cell changes during pregnancy in multiple sclerosis. The repertoire was sequenced with immunoSEQ multiplex PCR; TCRdb's copy has only in-frame clones and lacks some. The data hold 90,000 to 95,000 clones, with about 94% observed a single time. Sequencing was performed on peripheral blood, taken in the third trimester of pregnancy. The receptors come from a female donor with multiple sclerosis, enrolled in a pregnancy study.

The CDR3 nucleotides read TGTGCCAGCAGTTTAGTCAGCTCCTACAATGAGCAGTTCTTC. Its translation: CASSLVSSYNEQFF. This rearrangement joins TRBV28 to TRBJ2-1; D uncertain. V lost 2 bases to trimming and J lost 0 bases, with 5 bases between them. CDR3 length equals 14 residues. Germline V gives CDR1 MDHEN, CDR2 SYDVKM.

The rearrangement joins TRBV28 to TRBJ2-2; D is unclear. This CDR3 has 12 residues. The V end lost 3 bases, the J end lost 6 bases, and 5 bases lay between the germline ends. CDR1 MDHEN and CDR2 SYDVKM come from the germline V gene. DNA for the CDR3: TGTGCCAGCAGTTTTGGCTCCGGGGAGCTGTTTTTT. This encodes CASSFGSGELFF.

The genes are TRBV21-1 and TRBJ1-5; TRBD1 is the table's D call and was not checked against the DNA. TRBV21-1 is a pseudogene. The CDR3 is 19 residues long. The chain's CDR3 is CASSKGPTATGPGDQPQHF. DNA of the CDR3: TGTGCCAGCAGCAAAGGCCCAACCGCCACAGGGCCAGGCGATCAGCCCCAGCATTTT.

V and J are TRBV30 and TRBJ1-5; D perhaps matches TRBD1 (5 bases). Trimming removed 0 bases at V and 5 bases at J, with 8 bases between. Germline values: CDR1 GTSNPN, CDR2 SVGIG (reference sequence). The CDR3 totals 13 residues. The DNA for the CDR3 is TGTGCCTGGAGTGTAGGGGAGGATCAGCCCCAGCATTTT. This codes for CAWSVGEDQPQHF.

This rearrangement joins TRBV6-6 to TRBJ2-6, with D maybe TRBD2 (6 bases). The CDR3 is made up of 16 amino acids. The germline V and J ends were trimmed by 0 bases and 2 bases, with 8 bases remaining between them. The V gene's germline CDR1 is MNHNY and CDR2 SVGAGI (reference sequence). This CDR3 reads CASSYSGLAGANVLTF. The CDR3 bases are TGTGCCAGCAGTTACTCGGGACTCGCTGGGGCCAACGTCCTGACTTTC.

The rearrangement uses TRBV30 and TRBJ1-2, with D perhaps TRBD1 (5 bases). The ends were cut back, 2 bases at V and 6 bases at J, with 13 bases in the middle. The germline gives CDR1 GTSNPN, CDR2 SVGIG (reference sequence). CDR3 size: 13 residues. The CDR3 nucleotides read TGTGCCTGGAGTTCAGGGCAAATCAATGGCTACACCTTC. Translation gives CAWSSGQINGYTF.

The chain combines TRBV28 with TRBJ2-3; 8 positions match TRBD2. V shed 7 bases and J 0 bases; nucleotides not matched to a gene: 15. Germline V gene lookup returns CDR1 MDHEN and CDR2 SYDVKM. This CDR3 contains 18 residues. CDR3: CASNLGFLAGLSTDTQYF. Here the CDR3 DNA reads TGTGCCAGCAACCTAGGGTTTCTAGCGGGCCTTAGCACAGATACGCAGTATTTT. Supplemented by reference TRBV28 and TRBJ2-3, the full variable domain reads DVKVTQSSRYLVKRTGEKVFLECVQDMDHENMFWYRQDPGLGLRLIYFSYDVKMKEKGDIPEGYSVSREKKERFSLILESASTNQTSMYLCASNLGFLAGLSTDTQYFGPGTRLTVL.

The rearrangement joins TRBV7-3 to TRBJ2-1; 9 nucleotides agree with TRBD2. The CDR3 has 13 residues. Germline V gene lookup returns CDR1 SGHTA and CDR2 FQGTGA. The V and J ends lost 5 bases and 7 bases, in that order; junction bases with no gene match: 3. As DNA, the CDR3 is TGTGCCAGCAGCGCGACTAGCGGTAATGAGCAGTTCTTC. Translation gives CASSATSGNEQFF.

This chain connects TRBV19 to TRBJ1-5; D remains unclear. There are 13 residues in the CDR3. Germline assignment: CDR1 LNHDA and CDR2 SQIVND (reference sequence). V was cut by 3 bases and J by 7 bases, with 10 bases left in between. Here the CDR3 reads CASSMEGKQPQHF. The DNA of the CDR3 is TGTGCCAGTAGTATGGAGGGAAAACAGCCCCAGCATTTT. The whole variable domain, remainder taken from reference TRBV19 and TRBJ1-5, is DGGITQSPKYLFRKEGQNVTLSCEQNLNHDAMYWYRQDPGQGLRLIYYSQIVNDFQKGDIAEGYSVSREKKESFPLTVTSAQKNPTAFYLCASSMEGKQPQHFGDGTRLSIL.

CDR3 bases: TGTGCCTGTGGGACAGGGGTTTCGGAGCAGTACTTC. Protein product: CACGTGVSEQYF. The chain employs TRBV30 and TRBJ2-7; the match to TRBD1 covers 10 bases. The CDR3 has 12 residues. With V trimmed by 6 bases and J by 7 bases, 6 bases remained unmatched. CDR1 GTSNPN and CDR2 SVGIG come from the germline V gene (reference sequence).

The rearrangement links TRBV9 to TRBJ1-4; maybe TRBD1 (5 bases). Trimming removed 0 bases from V and 8 bases from J, with 11 bases in between. The CDR3 runs to 14 residues. Germline CDR1 is SGDLS and CDR2 is YYNGEE. The CDR3 region is CASSVGAGREKLFF. CDR3 DNA: TGTGCCAGCAGCGTAGGGGCAGGGAGGGAAAAACTGTTTTTT.

The V gene is TRBV29-1, the J gene TRBJ1-1; TRBD1 matches 9 bases. This CDR3 region has 13 residues. Germline CDR1 SQVTM, CDR2 ANQGSEA. The ends lost 4 bases at V and 6 bases at J; junction bases unmatched: 6. The CDR3 DNA follows: TGCAGCGTTGTGTCCGGGACAGGGTCTGAAGCTTTCTTT. Translation gives CSVVSGTGSEAFF.

The chain uses TRBV28 and TRBJ2-5; TRBD2 agrees at 13 bases. The V gene end was trimmed by 4 bases and the J gene end by 7 bases; junction bases not matched to a gene: 6. The CDR3 length is 15 residues. Per germline, CDR1 MDHEN and CDR2 SYDVKM. This chain's CDR3 is CASSSGTSGIGTQYF. The CDR3 DNA is TGTGCCAGCAGTTCCGGGACTAGCGGGATTGGGACCCAGTACTTC.

The J gene is TRBJ2-7, the V gene TRBV29-1; 7 nucleotides align to TRBD1. CDR3 length: 11 amino acids. With V trimmed by 7 bases and J by 3 bases, 3 bases remained unmatched. From germline, CDR1 is SQVTM and CDR2 ANQGSEA. The CDR3 nucleotides are TGCAGCGCCCGGACAGGCTACGAGCAGTACTTC. Translated: CSARTGYEQYF.

The V call is TRBV7-9, the J call TRBJ1-2, with 8 bases identical to TRBD1. V lost 2 bases and J lost 8; bases outside the gene matches: 7. This CDR3 is 14 amino acids long. Germline CDR1 SEHNR, CDR2 FQNEAQ (reference sequence). CDR3 nucleotide sequence: TGTGCCAGCAGCTTAATCCAGGGGGCGCGGGGCTACACCTTC. Translated, it gives CASSLIQGARGYTF.

This clone was picked up one time. The rearrangement links TRBV19 to TRBJ2-7; D perhaps matches TRBD2 (5 bases). Germline CDR1 and CDR2: LNHDA and SQIVND (reference sequence). The CDR3 consists of 14 residues. The ends were cut back, 5 bases at V and 2 bases at J, with 13 bases in the middle. CDR3 protein: CASSPTGIPYEQYF. The CDR3 nucleotides are TGTGCCAGTAGTCCTACGGGGATCCCCTACGAGCAGTACTTC.

This clone is a singleton in its sample. J is TRBJ1-3 and V is TRBV7-6, with 7 bases lining up with TRBD1. This CDR3 is built from 17 residues. The V gene end was trimmed by 1 base and the J gene end by 0 bases; junction bases not matched to a gene: 6. Germline V CDR1 and CDR2: SGHVS, FNYEAQ. CDR3 DNA sequence: TGTGCCAGCAGCTTAGATATCACAGGGGACTCTGGAAACACCATATATTTT. Translating it yields CASSLDITGDSGNTIYF.

This rearrangement joins TRBV7-3 to TRBJ2-1; 11 positions match TRBD2. Per the germline V gene, CDR1 is SGHTA and CDR2 is FQGTGA. The CDR3 spans 17 residues. J lost 9 bases, V lost 4 bases, and 14 bases had no gene match. The CDR3 nucleotides are TGTGCCAGCAGCTACAAACCAGGGACTAGCGGACGGGGTGAGCAGTTCTTC. This translates into CASSYKPGTSGRGEQFF. The entire variable domain, with the rest obtained from reference TRBV7-3 and TRBJ2-1, is as follows: GAGVSQTPSNKVTEKGKYVELRCDPISGHTALYWYRQSLGQGPEFLIYFQGTGAADDSGLPNDRFFAVRPEGSVSTLKIQRTERGDSAVYLCASSYKPGTSGRGEQFFGPGTRLTVL.

V and J are TRBV5-1 and TRBJ1-1, with TRBD1 as a possible D gene (5 bases). This CDR3 comprises 14 residues. Germline-derived CDR1 and CDR2 are SGHRS and YFSETQ. V dropped 3 bases and J dropped 1 base, with 10 bases sitting between them. This chain's CDR3 is CASSSTGANTEAFF. CDR3 coding DNA: TGCGCCAGCAGCTCCACAGGCGCGAACACTGAAGCTTTCTTT.

The table lists this clone with a few counts. The chain combines TRBV19 with TRBJ2-7; tentative D call: TRBD2 (5 bases). The CDR3 runs 13 residues. The ends were cut back, 2 bases at V and 6 bases at J, with 11 bases in the middle. The germline V gene has CDR1 LNHDA and CDR2 SQIVND (reference sequence). CDR3 coding DNA: TGTGCCAGTAGTATATCGCTAGCAGCCGAGCAGTACTTC. Translation: CASSISLAAEQYF.

This chain uses TRBV27 with TRBJ2-7, with 9 positions matching TRBD2. Per germline, CDR1 MNHEY and CDR2 SMNVEV (reference sequence). CDR3 length: 15 amino acids. The junction had 10 bases not matched to a gene; V was cut back by 7 bases and J by 3 bases. CDR3 protein: CASTPREGPLYEQYF. The CDR3 region has the DNA TGTGCCAGCACCCCGCGGGAGGGGCCTCTCTACGAGCAGTACTTC.